This T cell receptor (beta chain) is from a study of early T cells in non-severe SARS-CoV-2 infection. The CDR3 spans 16 residues. CDR1 and CDR2 (germline): MDHEN, SYDVKM. Trimming removed 4 bases from V and 4 bases from J, with 17 bases in between. From the 5' RACE reads, TCRdb called clonotypes with MiXCR, one entry per CDR3 protein. Here the sample spans fewer than 65,000 distinct CDR3 sequences, approximately 8.5% being singletons. The TCR sequence derives from an adult who was a healthcare worker with PCR-confirmed SARS-CoV-2 infection or an uninfected control (not recorded which). The chain recombines TRBV28 with TRBJ1-5; possible D gene TRBD1, 6 bases. The sequenced material came from whole blood. In DNA form, the CDR3 reads TGTGCCAGCAGTTCACCCTCAGGGGACCCAAATCAGCCCCAGCATTTT. Translating gives CASSSPSGDPNQPQHF.